What follows are 8 T cell receptor beta chains derived from one specimen sequenced in a study of blood T cell repertoires in COVID-19. Sequencing was performed with immunoSEQ multiplex PCR; in TCRdb, only in-frame clones are kept and a portion is missing. Altogether fewer than 250,000 clones are present, about 90% being singletons, with the ten largest covering approximately 1.2%. Input material: peripheral blood. Receptors originate from a man aged 25 to 40 with acute or convalescent COVID-19.

The genes are TRBV7-8 and TRBJ2-7; TRBD2 matches 7 bases. The CDR3 consists of 16 residues. From germline, CDR1 is SGHVS and CDR2 FQNEAQ. After removal of 9 bases from V and 2 bases from J, the junction contained 16 bases not matched to a gene. CDR3 bases: TGTGCCAGTACCACCCGATTTGCGGGGGTGACCTACGAGCAGTACTTC. Translating gives CASTTRFAGVTYEQYF. Supplemented by reference TRBV7-8 and TRBJ2-7, the full variable domain reads GAGVSQSPRYKVAKRGQDVALRCDPISGHVSLFWYQQALGQGPEFLTYFQNEAQLDKSGLPSDRFFAERPEGSVSTLKIQRTQQEDSAVYLCASTTRFAGVTYEQYFGPGTRLTVT.

The chain joins TRBV6-5 to TRBJ1-3; D uncertain. V was shortened by 5 bases and J by 7 bases, with 18 bases between the two germline ends. The CDR3 is made up of 15 amino acids. The germline gives CDR1 MNHEY, CDR2 SVGAGI. This CDR3 is CASSQTGALGNTIYF. The CDR3 DNA is TGTGCCAGCAGTCAAACGGGAGCCTTAGGGAACACCATATATTTT.

The genes are TRBV28 and TRBJ2-6; no reliable D call. Trimming removed 2 bases at V and 0 bases at J, with 5 bases between. This CDR3 has 15 amino acids. Looked up from germline, CDR1 is MDHEN and CDR2 is SYDVKM. The CDR3 spells CASSLAGSGANVLTF. CDR3 sequence (DNA): TGTGCCAGCAGTTTAGCAGGCTCTGGGGCCAACGTCCTGACTTTC.

The gene calls are TRBV28 and TRBJ2-7; no clear D. Between the trimmed V and J ends, which lost 2 bases and 2 bases, there was a span of 7 bases. The CDR3 has 13 residues. Germline V lookup: CDR1 MDHEN, CDR2 SYDVKM. For the CDR3, the DNA is TGTGCCAGCAGTTTAGACCAGGCCTACGAGCAGTACTTC. It encodes CASSLDQAYEQYF. Full variable domain (remainder filled in from reference TRBV28 and TRBJ2-7): DVKVTQSSRYLVKRTGEKVFLECVQDMDHENMFWYRQDPGLGLRLIYFSYDVKMKEKGDIPEGYSVSREKKERFSLILESASTNQTSMYLCASSLDQAYEQYFGPGTRLTVT.

The table lists this clone with a count of one. The chain couples TRBV6-5 to TRBJ1-3, with a weak D call TRBD1 (6 bases). The V and J ends lost 9 bases and 0 bases respectively, with 15 bases between them. CDR1 is MNHEY, CDR2 SVGAGI, per germline. The CDR3 contains 15 residues. The CDR3 DNA follows: TGTGCCAGTCGGGACACCCTGATCTCTGGAAACACCATATATTTT. This codes for CASRDTLISGNTIYF.

This clone turned up a few times. The chain has TRBV7-6 and TRBJ2-2; the D is unclear. V was clipped by 4 bases and J by 4 bases, with 10 bases between them. The CDR3 length is 14 residues. Germline V gene lookup returns CDR1 SGHVS and CDR2 FNYEAQ. The CDR3 protein is CASSSLGPTGELFF. The CDR3, as DNA: TGTGCCAGCAGCTCTCTTGGCCCCACCGGGGAGCTGTTTTTT.

CDR3 coding DNA: TGTGCCAGCAGCTTCAACAGGGTTGGAAAAGAGACCCAGTACTTC. Encoded protein: CASSFNRVGKETQYF. J is TRBJ2-5 and V is TRBV6-5, with a weak D call TRBD1 (6 bases). The germline V gene has CDR1 MNHEY and CDR2 SVGAGI. CDR3 length equals 15 residues. V lost 6 bases to trimming and J lost 3 bases, with 17 bases between them.

The chain joins TRBV5-1 to TRBJ1-5; D perhaps matches TRBD1 (6 bases). Germline CDR1 SGHRS, CDR2 YFSETQ. The ends were cut back, 1 base at V and 5 bases at J, with 22 bases in the middle. The CDR3 sequence is 18 residues long. CDR3 bases: TGCGCCAGCAGCTTGATTCCACAGGGAGCGGGGGCCGATCAGCCCCAGCATTTT. This encodes CASSLIPQGAGADQPQHF.